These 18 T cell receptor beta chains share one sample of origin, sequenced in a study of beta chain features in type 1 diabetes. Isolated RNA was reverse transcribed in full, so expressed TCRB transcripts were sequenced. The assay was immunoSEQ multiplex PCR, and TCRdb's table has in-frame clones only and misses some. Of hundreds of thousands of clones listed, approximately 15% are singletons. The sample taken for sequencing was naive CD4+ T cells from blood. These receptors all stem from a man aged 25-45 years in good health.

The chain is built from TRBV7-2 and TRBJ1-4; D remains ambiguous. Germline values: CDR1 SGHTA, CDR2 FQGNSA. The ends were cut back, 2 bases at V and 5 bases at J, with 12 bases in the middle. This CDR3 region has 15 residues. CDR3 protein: CASSLSGERNEKLFF. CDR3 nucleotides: TGTGCCAGCAGCTTATCGGGAGAGAGGAATGAAAAACTGTTTTTT. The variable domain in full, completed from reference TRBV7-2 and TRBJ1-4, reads GAGVSQSPSNKVTEKGKDVELRCDPISGHTALYWYRQSLGQGLEFLIYFQGNSAPDKSGLPSDRFSAERTGGSVSTLTIQRTQQEDSAVYLCASSLSGERNEKLFFGSGTQLSVL.

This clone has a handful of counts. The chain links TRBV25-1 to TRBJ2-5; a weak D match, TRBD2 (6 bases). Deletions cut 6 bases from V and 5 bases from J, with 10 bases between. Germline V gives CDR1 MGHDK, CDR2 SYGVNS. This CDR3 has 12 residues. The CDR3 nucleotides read TGTGCCAGCAGCCGGGGGAGCGAGACCCAGTACTTC. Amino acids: CASSRGSETQYF.

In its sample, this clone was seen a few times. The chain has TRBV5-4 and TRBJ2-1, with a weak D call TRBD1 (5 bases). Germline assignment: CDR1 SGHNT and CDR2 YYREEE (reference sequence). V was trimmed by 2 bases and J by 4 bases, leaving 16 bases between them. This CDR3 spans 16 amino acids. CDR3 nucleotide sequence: TGTGCCAGCAGCTTAGTCGGACCAGGGAATTACAATGAGCAGTTCTTC. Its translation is CASSLVGPGNYNEQFF.

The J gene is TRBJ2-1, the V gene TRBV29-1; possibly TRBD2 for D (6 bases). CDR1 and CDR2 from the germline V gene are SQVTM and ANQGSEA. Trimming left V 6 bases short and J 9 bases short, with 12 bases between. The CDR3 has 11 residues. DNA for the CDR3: TGCAGCGTGTCGGACGGGGGTGAGCAGTTCTTC. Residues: CSVSDGGEQFF.

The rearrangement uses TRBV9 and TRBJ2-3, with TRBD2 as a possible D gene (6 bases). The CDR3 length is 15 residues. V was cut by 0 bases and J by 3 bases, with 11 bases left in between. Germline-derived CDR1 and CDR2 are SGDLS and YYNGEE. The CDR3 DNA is TGTGCCAGCAGCGTAGGACTAGGGGTTACAGATACGCAGTATTTT. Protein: CASSVGLGVTDTQYF.

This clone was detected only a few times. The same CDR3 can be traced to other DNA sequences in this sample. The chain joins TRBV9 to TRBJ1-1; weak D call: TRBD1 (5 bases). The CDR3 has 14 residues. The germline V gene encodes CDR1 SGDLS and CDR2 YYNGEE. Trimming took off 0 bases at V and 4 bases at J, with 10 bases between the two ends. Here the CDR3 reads CASSVGGEGTEAFF. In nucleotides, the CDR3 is TGTGCCAGCAGCGTAGGGGGCGAGGGCACTGAAGCTTTCTTT.

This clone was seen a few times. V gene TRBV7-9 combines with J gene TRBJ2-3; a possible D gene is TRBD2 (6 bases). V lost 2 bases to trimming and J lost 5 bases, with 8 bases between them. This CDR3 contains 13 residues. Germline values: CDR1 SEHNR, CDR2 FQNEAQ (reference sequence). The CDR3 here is CASSLLRGDTQYF. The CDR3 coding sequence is TGTGCCAGCAGCTTATTGCGGGGAGATACGCAGTATTTT.

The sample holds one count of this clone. The CDR3, as DNA: TGTGCCAGCAGCCAGGACAGCACAGATACGCAGTATTTT. It codes for CASSQDSTDTQYF. V is TRBV5-4 and J is TRBJ2-3; D unresolved. CDR3 length: 13 residues. The V end lost 4 bases, the J end lost 0 bases, and 6 bases lay between the germline ends. Germline loops: CDR1 SGHNT, CDR2 YYREEE (reference sequence).

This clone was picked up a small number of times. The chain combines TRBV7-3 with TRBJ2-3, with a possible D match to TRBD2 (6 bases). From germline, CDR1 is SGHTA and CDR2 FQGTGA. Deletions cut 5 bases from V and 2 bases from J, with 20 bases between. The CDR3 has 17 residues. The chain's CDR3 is CASSRDFLATTTDTQYF. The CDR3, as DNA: TGTGCCAGCAGCCGGGACTTCTTAGCCACAACCACAGATACGCAGTATTTT. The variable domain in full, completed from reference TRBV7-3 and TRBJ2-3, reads GAGVSQTPSNKVTEKGKYVELRCDPISGHTALYWYRQSLGQGPEFLIYFQGTGAADDSGLPNDRFFAVRPEGSVSTLKIQRTERGDSAVYLCASSRDFLATTTDTQYFGPGTRLTVL.

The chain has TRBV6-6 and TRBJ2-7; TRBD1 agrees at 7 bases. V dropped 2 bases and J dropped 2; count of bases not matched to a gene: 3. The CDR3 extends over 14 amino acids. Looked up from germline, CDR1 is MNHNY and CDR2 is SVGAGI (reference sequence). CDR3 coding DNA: TGTGCCAGCAGTTACAGGGGGCCTACCTACGAGCAGTACGTC. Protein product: CASSYRGPTYEQYV.

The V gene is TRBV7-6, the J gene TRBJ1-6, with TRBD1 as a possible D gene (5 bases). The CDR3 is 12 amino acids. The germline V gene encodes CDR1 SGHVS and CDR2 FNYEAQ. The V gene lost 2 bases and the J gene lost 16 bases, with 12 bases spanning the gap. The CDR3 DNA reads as TGTGCCAGCAGCTTAATCGGACAAACTCTCCACTTT. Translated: CASSLIGQTLHF.

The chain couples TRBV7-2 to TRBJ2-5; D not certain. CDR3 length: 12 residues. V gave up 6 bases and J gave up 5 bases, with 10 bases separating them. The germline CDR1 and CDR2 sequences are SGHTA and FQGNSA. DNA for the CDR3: TGTGCCAGCAGTTTTCTGGGGGAGACCCAGTACTTC. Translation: CASSFLGETQYF. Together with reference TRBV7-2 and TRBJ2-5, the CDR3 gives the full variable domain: GAGVSQSPSNKVTEKGKDVELRCDPISGHTALYWYRQSLGQGLEFLIYFQGNSAPDKSGLPSDRFSAERTGGSVSTLTIQRTQQEDSAVYLCASSFLGETQYFGPGTRLLVL.

In DNA form, the CDR3 reads TGTGCCAGCAGCCCAGGCCGACTAGCGAGGTACAATGAGCAGTTCTTC. Its protein product is CASSPGRLARYNEQFF. The V call is TRBV7-9, the J call TRBJ2-1, with 8 bases that match TRBD2. Germline V gene sequence: CDR1 SEHNR, CDR2 FQNEAQ (reference sequence). V was pared by 5 bases and J by 4 bases, with 10 bases of the junction left unmatched. The CDR3 loop spans 16 amino acids.

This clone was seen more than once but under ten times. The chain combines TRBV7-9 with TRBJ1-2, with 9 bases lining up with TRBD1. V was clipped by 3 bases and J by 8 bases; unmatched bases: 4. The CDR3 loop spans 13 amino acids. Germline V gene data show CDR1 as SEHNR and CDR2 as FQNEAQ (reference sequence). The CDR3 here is CASSFGQGWGYTF. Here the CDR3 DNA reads TGTGCCAGCAGCTTCGGACAGGGGTGGGGCTACACCTTC.

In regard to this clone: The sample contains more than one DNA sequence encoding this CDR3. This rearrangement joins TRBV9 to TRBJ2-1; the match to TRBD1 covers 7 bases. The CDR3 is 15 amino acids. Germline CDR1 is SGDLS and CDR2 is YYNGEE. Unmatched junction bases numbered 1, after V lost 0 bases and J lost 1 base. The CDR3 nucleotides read TGTGCCAGCAGCGTAGGACAGGGTTCCTACAATGAGCAGTTCTTC. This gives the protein CASSVGQGSYNEQFF.

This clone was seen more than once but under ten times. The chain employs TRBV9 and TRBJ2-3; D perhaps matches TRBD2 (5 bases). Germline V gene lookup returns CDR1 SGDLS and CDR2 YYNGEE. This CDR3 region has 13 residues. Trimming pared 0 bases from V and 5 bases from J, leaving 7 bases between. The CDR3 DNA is TGTGCCAGCAGCGTAGACGGGGAAGATACGCAGTATTTT. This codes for CASSVDGEDTQYF.

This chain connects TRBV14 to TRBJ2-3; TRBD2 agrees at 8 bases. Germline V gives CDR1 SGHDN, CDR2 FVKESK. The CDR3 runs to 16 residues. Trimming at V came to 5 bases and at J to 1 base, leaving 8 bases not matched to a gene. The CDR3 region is CASSTRGLAGTDTQYF. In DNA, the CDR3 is TGTGCCAGCAGCACAAGAGGACTAGCCGGCACAGATACGCAGTATTTT. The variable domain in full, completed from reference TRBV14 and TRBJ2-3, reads EAGVTQFPSHSVIEKGQTVTLRCDPISGHDNLYWYRRVMGKEIKFLLHFVKESKQDESGMPNNRFLAERTGGTYSTLKVQPAELEDSGVYFCASSTRGLAGTDTQYFGPGTRLTVL.

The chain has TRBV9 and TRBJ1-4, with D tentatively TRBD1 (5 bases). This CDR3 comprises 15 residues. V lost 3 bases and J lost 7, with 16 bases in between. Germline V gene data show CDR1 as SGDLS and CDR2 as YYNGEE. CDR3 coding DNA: TGTGCCAGCAGCGCGAAAGGGGCGCAGTTTGAAAAACTGTTTTTT. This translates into CASSAKGAQFEKLFF.